This is a list of T cell receptor beta chains from one sample in a study of identifying expanded T cells in peripheral blood. Data came from immunoSEQ multiplex PCR; TCRdb stores just in-frame clones and leaves some out. The sample shows around 70,000 clones, 75% to 90% of them seen only once. Input material: blood. These TCRs come from a person between 18 and 69 years old in good health. The conserved cysteine and the conserved F or W are not part of the CDR3 here. Expanded clones get a size class; other rows say once, few or many, or leave the size out.

>once|TRBV14
ASSQASTSGHYEQY
>NA|TRBV4-1
ASSQAPGEGPNTEAF
>NA|TRBV5-6
ASSTGLAGGETQY
>NA|TRBV2
ASSEDQFRYGYT
>NA|TRBV29-1
SVLDGNTIY
>NA|TRBV7-2
ASSLRVGNGNQPQH
>NA|TRBV30
AWREDGFYGYT
>NA|TRBV5-6
ASSLDGSNQPQH
>NA|TRBV20-1
SALGDTGYT
>few|TRBV19
ASRSVLQETQY
>NA|TRBV19
ASSISGATYEQY
>NA|TRBV6-5
ASTLYRGDQPQH
>NA|TRBV4-1
ASSQPTPSSEQY
>NA|TRBV7-8
ASRRSGTDSYEQY
>NA|TRBV28
ASSSVGTWY
>NA|TRBV11-2
ASSLDRGAGELF
>once|TRBV25-1
ASSPSGTGDEKLF
>NA|TRBV19
ASSNSGGIGGMEQF
>NA|TRBV5-6
ASSLTQGAGYT
>NA|TRBV6-5
ASSPTGGTNSPLH
>few|TRBV19
ASSIGQATQH
>NA|TRBV18
ASSPIAGGFLPHNEQF
>NA|TRBV6-5
ASSPRTGNTGELF
>NA|TRBV4-1
ASSQDSGVGGEQF
>NA|TRBV10-1
ASSESTWEQYNSPLH
>NA|TRBV18
ASSPGGGRAPNEQF
>NA|TRBV11-3
ASSLAPPGQGHYGYT
>NA|TRBV10-1
ASTIIPMNTEAF
>once|TRBV5-4
ASSFRDRGYEQY
>NA|TRBV7-2
ASSERTGPQPQH
>NA|TRBV19
ASSAGQGALYEQY
>NA|TRBV11-2
ASSLEGAGTYEQY
>once|TRBV29-1
SANTGTGARGTDTQY
>once|TRBV9
ASSVNGGAEDTQY
>NA|TRBV7-2
ASSHGQGRGTEAF
>NA|TRBV4-3
ASSQWQGSNYGYT
>NA|TRBV6-1
ASQVPGNSNQPQH
>NA|TRBV5-1
ASSTGDRAMGEKLF
>NA|TRBV7-2
ASSLMTAEKLF
>few|TRBV21-1
ASHRQYLYEQY
>NA|TRBV7-6
ASALGVYNEQF
>NA|TRBV5-5
ASSLGSVTGELF
>NA|TRBV5-5
ASSFGTAEKLF
>once|TRBV6-5
ASSYSGSNTEAF
>few|TRBV7-2
ASSAQGYFGYT
>once|TRBV2
ASSVGVNTGELF
>NA|TRBV7-2
ASSLQSGLAGGRDNEQF
>NA|TRBV5-1
ASSLAGETYEQY
>NA|TRBV7-8
ASSFGGNNSPLH
>once|TRBV9
ASSVRDSQETQY
>NA|TRBV7-2
ASSTPGTGRNIQY
>NA|TRBV7-8
ASSSTVGVGTGELF
>NA|TRBV4-3
ASSQGPWGSPLH
>NA|TRBV5-5
ASSVTGQVTGELF
>once|TRBV15
ATSRGPSGSREQY
>NA|TRBV6-5
ASSYRASYEQY
>NA|TRBV10-3
ATGRNGYT
>NA|TRBV18
ASSPQGAEGYGYT